This T cell receptor beta chain was captured in a study of T cell responses to AZD1222 COVID-19 vaccine. Study conclusions and caveats: Clonal diversity was possibly underestimated, and white British individuals and females predominated among donors.

Profiled with immunoSEQ multiplex PCR; TCRdb holds only in-frame clones, not every one. In the table there are 100,000 to 150,000 clones, 88% of which are singletons. Details on this clone: Its specificity is not known.

Trimming removed 7 bases from V and 1 base from J, with 10 bases in between. The germline V gene has CDR1 MDHEN and CDR2 SYDVKM. The CDR3 runs to 14 residues. The genes are TRBV28 and TRBJ2-2, with a weak D call TRBD1 (5 bases). Sequencing used peripheral blood, obtained on day 0 of AZD1222 vaccination. The source of this sequence is an adult in good health. CDR3 protein: CASTKGQNTGELFF. The CDR3 DNA is TGTGCCAGCACGAAGGGGCAGAACACCGGGGAGCTGTTTTTT.